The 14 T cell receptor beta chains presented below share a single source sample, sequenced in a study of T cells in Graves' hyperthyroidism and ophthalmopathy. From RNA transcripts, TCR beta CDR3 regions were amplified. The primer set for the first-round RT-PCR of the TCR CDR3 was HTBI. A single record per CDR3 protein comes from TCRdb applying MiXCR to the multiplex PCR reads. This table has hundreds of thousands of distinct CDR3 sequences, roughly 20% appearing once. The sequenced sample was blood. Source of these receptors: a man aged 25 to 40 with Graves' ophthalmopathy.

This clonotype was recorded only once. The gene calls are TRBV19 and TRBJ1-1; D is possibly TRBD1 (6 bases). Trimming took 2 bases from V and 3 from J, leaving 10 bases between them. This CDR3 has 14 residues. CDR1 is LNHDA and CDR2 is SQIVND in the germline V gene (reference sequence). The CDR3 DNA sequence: TGTGCCAGTAGTATAAACAGGGAGGACACTGAAGCTTTCTTT. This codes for CASSINREDTEAFF.

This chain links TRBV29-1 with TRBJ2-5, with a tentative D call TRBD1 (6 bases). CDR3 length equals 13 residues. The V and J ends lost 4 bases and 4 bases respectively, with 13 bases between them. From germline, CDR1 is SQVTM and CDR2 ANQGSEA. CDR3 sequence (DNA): TGCAGCGTTGCGTCAGGGGTACTAGAGACCCAGTACTTC. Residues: CSVASGVLETQYF.

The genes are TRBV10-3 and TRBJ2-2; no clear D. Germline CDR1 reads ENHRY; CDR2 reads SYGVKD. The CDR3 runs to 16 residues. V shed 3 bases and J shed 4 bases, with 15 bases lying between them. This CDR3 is CAISDPLIGPTGELFF. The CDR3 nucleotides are TGTGCCATCAGTGACCCACTCATAGGACCCACCGGGGAGCTGTTTTTT.

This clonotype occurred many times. The CDR3 DNA sequence: TGCAGTGCTTCCAAGGGGGCCCGGAACACTGAAGCTTTCTTT. Translating it yields CSASKGARNTEAFF. The chain uses TRBV20-1 and TRBJ1-1; 7 nucleotides agree with TRBD1. Germline V CDR1 and CDR2: DFQATT, SNEGSKA (reference sequence). The CDR3 length is 14 residues. V gave up 5 bases and J gave up 1 base; unmatched junction bases: 7.

As DNA, the CDR3 is TGTGCCAGTTTACGGGACAGAGGCACAGATACGCAGTATTTT. Translation: CASLRDRGTDTQYF. The chain employs TRBV6-1 and TRBJ2-3; TRBD1 agrees at 7 bases. Losses at the gene ends were 9 bases for V and 1 base for J; bases not matched to a gene: 7. The germline V gene has CDR1 MNHNS and CDR2 SASEGT. The CDR3 length is 14 residues.

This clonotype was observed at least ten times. The CDR3 coding sequence is TGTGCCAGCAGTTTGGGACAGGGCGTCACTGAAGCTTTCTTT. Translated, it gives CASSLGQGVTEAFF. The chain uses TRBV12-3 or TRBV12-4 and TRBJ1-1; the match to TRBD1 covers 9 bases. This CDR3 contains 14 residues. V lost 3 bases, J lost 4 bases, and 3 bases stayed unmatched.

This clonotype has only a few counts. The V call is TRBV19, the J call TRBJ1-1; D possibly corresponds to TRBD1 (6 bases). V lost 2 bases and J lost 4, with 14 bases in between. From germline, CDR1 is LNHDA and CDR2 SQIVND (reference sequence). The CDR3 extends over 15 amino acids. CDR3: CASSIYGGGGTEAFF. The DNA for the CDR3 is TGTGCCAGTAGTATATATGGGGGCGGGGGCACTGAAGCTTTCTTT.

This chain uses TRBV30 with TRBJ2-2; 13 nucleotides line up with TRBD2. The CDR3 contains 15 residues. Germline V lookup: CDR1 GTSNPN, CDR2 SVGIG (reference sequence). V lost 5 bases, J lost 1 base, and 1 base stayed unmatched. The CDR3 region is CAWGTSGKNTGELFF. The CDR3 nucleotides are TGTGCCTGGGGGACTAGCGGGAAGAACACCGGGGAGCTGTTTTTT.

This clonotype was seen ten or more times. The CDR3 DNA reads TGTGCCAACACCAAACAGGGAAACTATGGCTACACCTTC. Encoded protein: CANTKQGNYGYTF. V gene TRBV30 combines with J gene TRBJ1-2; tentatively, D is TRBD1 (6 bases). Trimming removed 8 bases from V and 2 bases from J, with 15 bases in between. Germline V gives CDR1 GTSNPN, CDR2 SVGIG (reference sequence). The CDR3 covers 13 residues.

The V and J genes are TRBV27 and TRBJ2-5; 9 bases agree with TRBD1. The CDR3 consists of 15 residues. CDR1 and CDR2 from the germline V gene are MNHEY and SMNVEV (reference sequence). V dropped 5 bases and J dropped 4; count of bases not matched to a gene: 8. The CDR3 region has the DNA TGTGCCAGCAGTGTTTACAGGGGGCGAGGAGAGACCCAGTACTTC. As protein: CASSVYRGRGETQYF.

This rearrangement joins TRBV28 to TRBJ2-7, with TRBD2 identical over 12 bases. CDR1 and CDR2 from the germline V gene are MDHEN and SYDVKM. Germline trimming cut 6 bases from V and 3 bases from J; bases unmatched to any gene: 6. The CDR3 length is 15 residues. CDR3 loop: CASSFGLAGLYEQYF. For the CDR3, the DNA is TGTGCCAGCAGCTTCGGACTAGCGGGACTCTACGAGCAGTACTTC.

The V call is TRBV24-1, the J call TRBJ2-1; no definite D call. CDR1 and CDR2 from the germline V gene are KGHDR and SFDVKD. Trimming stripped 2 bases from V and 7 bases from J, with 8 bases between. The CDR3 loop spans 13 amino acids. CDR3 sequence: CATSDSTRNEQFF. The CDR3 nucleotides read TGTGCCACCAGTGATTCAACTCGTAATGAGCAGTTCTTC.

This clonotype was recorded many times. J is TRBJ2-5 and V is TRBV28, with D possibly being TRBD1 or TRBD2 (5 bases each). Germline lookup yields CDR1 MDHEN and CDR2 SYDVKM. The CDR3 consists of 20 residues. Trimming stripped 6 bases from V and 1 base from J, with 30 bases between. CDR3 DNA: TGTGCCAGCAGGACCACAACGTCTGGGACGTTCCCCTGGGGCCAAGAGACCCAGTACTTC. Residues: CASRTTTSGTFPWGQETQYF.

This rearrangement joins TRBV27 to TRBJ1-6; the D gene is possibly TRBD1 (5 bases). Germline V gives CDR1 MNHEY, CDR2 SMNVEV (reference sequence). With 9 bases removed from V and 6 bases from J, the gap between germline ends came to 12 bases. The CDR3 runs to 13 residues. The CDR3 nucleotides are TGTGCCAGTGGGGGTGAACCTAATTCACCCCTCCACTTT. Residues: CASGGEPNSPLHF.